This section outlines one T cell receptor beta chain sequence together with its context. Its cognate antigen is unknown. The data belong to a study of cytomegalovirus exposure and HLA in healthy donors. Overall study results and limits: The authors later found HLA-associated TCR beta chains more clonally expanded than equally common others. The HLA-A and HLA-B alleles of most subjects were reportedly predicted accurately from TCR beta sequences. Highest at DRB1 and lowest at HLA-C, TCR association rates differed among HLA loci in a later analysis.

Both 60 Vbeta primers and 13 Jbeta primers went into the PCR. Data came from immunoSEQ multiplex PCR; TCRdb stores just in-frame clones and leaves some out. The sample lists about 130,000 clones; more than 80% were seen once. This CDR3 is built from 13 residues. Trimming at V came to 5 bases and at J to 6 bases, leaving 4 bases not matched to a gene. Germline CDR1 MNHEY, CDR2 SMNVEV (reference sequence). Likely unrecorded immune exposures existed in these nominally healthy donors. The chain employs TRBV27 and TRBJ2-1; the match to TRBD1 covers 7 bases. The origin of this receptor is a male donor in good health and CMV-seronegative. The sample taken for sequencing was PBMCs. DNA of the CDR3: TGTGCCAGCAGTCCGACAGGGACCAATGAGCAGTTCTTC. Protein product: CASSPTGTNEQFF.